One and the same sample provided the 17 T cell receptor beta chains below, sequenced in a study of blood T cell repertoires in COVID-19. Data came from immunoSEQ multiplex PCR; TCRdb stores just in-frame clones and leaves some out. The sample holds under 500,000 clones, around 88% seen once. Sequencing input: peripheral blood. The receptors were gathered from a woman between 25 and 40 years old with acute or convalescent COVID-19.

This chain connects TRBV7-9 to TRBJ1-2, with TRBD1 as a possible D gene (5 bases). Germline V CDR1 and CDR2: SEHNR, FQNEAQ (reference sequence). The CDR3 has 13 amino acids. V lost 4 bases and J 3 bases, leaving 9 bases between the germline ends. This CDR3 reads CASSSRDYYGYTF. The CDR3 coding sequence is TGTGCCAGCAGCTCCCGGGACTACTATGGCTACACCTTC.

This chain links TRBV19 with TRBJ1-1; D ambiguous. Germline V gene data show CDR1 as LNHDA and CDR2 as SQIVND (reference sequence). This CDR3 spans 15 amino acids. Trimming took 3 bases from V and 3 from J, leaving 14 bases between them. The CDR3 sequence is CASSILGSWDTEAFF. CDR3 nucleotides: TGTGCCAGTAGTATTCTCGGGAGTTGGGACACTGAAGCTTTCTTT.

The genes are TRBV29-1 and TRBJ2-1; tentatively, D is TRBD1 (6 bases). Trimming removed 7 bases from V and 9 bases from J, with 13 bases in between. The CDR3 extends over 11 amino acids. The germline gives CDR1 SQVTM, CDR2 ANQGSEA. CDR3 DNA sequence: TGCAGCGCAAACAGGGTGGGTGAGCAGTTCTTC. Protein product: CSANRVGEQFF.

This chain joins TRBV7-3 and TRBJ1-1; 7 nucleotides align to TRBD1. This CDR3 is built from 14 residues. V dropped 4 bases and J dropped 4; count of bases not matched to a gene: 6. Germline V gene lookup returns CDR1 SGHTA and CDR2 FQGTGA. The CDR3 DNA follows: TGTGCCAGCAGCTACGACAGGGCCGGCACTGAAGCTTTCTTT. This sequence encodes CASSYDRAGTEAFF.

This chain connects TRBV19 to TRBJ2-5, with D possibly TRBD1 on 6 matching bases. Germline CDR1 and CDR2: LNHDA and SQIVND (reference sequence). Trimming removed 3 bases from V and 4 bases from J, with 12 bases in between. There are 14 residues in the CDR3. CDR3 loop: CASSITQGAETQYF. The CDR3 DNA sequence: TGTGCCAGTAGTATCACACAGGGAGCAGAGACCCAGTACTTC. Drawing the rest from reference TRBV19 and TRBJ2-5, the complete variable domain is DGGITQSPKYLFRKEGQNVTLSCEQNLNHDAMYWYRQDPGQGLRLIYYSQIVNDFQKGDIAEGYSVSREKKESFPLTVTSAQKNPTAFYLCASSITQGAETQYFGPGTRLLVL.

The gene calls are TRBV7-9 and TRBJ1-3, with D unresolved. With 1 base removed from V and 11 bases from J, the gap between germline ends came to 9 bases. The CDR3 length is 12 residues. In germline, CDR1 is SEHNR, CDR2 FQNEAQ (reference sequence). In DNA form, the CDR3 reads TGTGCCAGCAGCTTAGGCCAGCGTGCCATATATTTT. This translates into CASSLGQRAIYF.

The rearrangement uses TRBV4-1 and TRBJ2-7, with D perhaps TRBD1 (6 bases). This CDR3 comprises 17 residues. V shed 2 bases and J shed 0 bases, with 17 bases lying between them. Germline V gene data show CDR1 as MGHRA and CDR2 as YSYEKL. The CDR3 DNA reads as TGCGCCAGCAGCCAATATCAGGGGATAGATTCCTCCTACGAGCAGTACTTC. Amino acid sequence: CASSQYQGIDSSYEQYF.

V is TRBV4-1 and J is TRBJ1-2; D remains unclear. This CDR3 is built from 15 residues. V lost 1 base, J lost 5 bases, and 14 bases lay in between. CDR1 is MGHRA and CDR2 is YSYEKL in the germline V gene. The DNA of the CDR3 is TGCGCCAGCAGCCAAGGTGGCCAGGAGGAATATGGCTACACCTTC. It is translated as CASSQGGQEEYGYTF.

This chain joins TRBV2 and TRBJ2-2; 7 bases map to TRBD1. This CDR3 region has 15 residues. The V and J ends lost 10 bases and 5 bases, in that order; junction bases with no gene match: 13. Germline V lookup: CDR1 SNHLY, CDR2 FYNNEI. CDR3 in DNA: TGTGCCACAGGGGGACCCCGGTCCCAGACCGGGGAGCTGTTTTTT. Amino acid sequence: CATGGPRSQTGELFF.

This chain links TRBV5-1 with TRBJ1-2; D might be TRBD1 (6 bases). This CDR3 is 14 amino acids long. Germline-derived CDR1 and CDR2 are SGHRS and YFSETQ. Trimming shortened V by 4 bases and J by 7 bases, and 17 bases separated the two germline ends. The CDR3 protein is CASSPNHRVSGYTF. CDR3 bases: TGCGCCAGCAGCCCAAACCACAGGGTGAGTGGCTACACCTTC.

This chain links TRBV18 with TRBJ1-4; no clear D. CDR3 size: 14 residues. Germline V gives CDR1 KGHSH, CDR2 LQKENI. Between the trimmed V and J ends, which lost 2 bases and 4 bases, there was a span of 8 bases. The CDR3 is CASSPTANNEKLFF. CDR3 DNA sequence: TGTGCCAGCTCACCAACTGCGAATAATGAAAAACTGTTTTTT.

Comments on this clone: Since no conserved phenylalanine or tryptophan closes the CDR3, a read error is the likely cause. The DNA is omitted, as the CDR3 cannot be located on it reliably, and the CDR3 follows TCRdb's listing. This rearrangement joins TRBV20-1 to TRBJ2-4; the table's D call TRBD1 went unverified against the DNA. The CDR3 has 12 amino acids, counting both end residues. Germline V gene sequence: CDR1 DFQATT, CDR2 SNEGSKA (reference sequence). The CDR3 is CSASLRDRGVSG.

The V call is TRBV21-1, the J call TRBJ2-7; the table's D call of TRBD2 was not tested on the DNA. TRBV21-1 is described as a pseudogene. The CDR3 has 15 residues. CDR3 sequence: CASSKDEAISYEQYF. The CDR3, as DNA: TGTGCCAGCAGCAAAGACGAGGCTATCTCCTACGAGCAGTACTTC.

This chain connects TRBV2 to TRBJ2-5; D call uncertain. CDR1 is SNHLY and CDR2 is FYNNEI in the germline V gene. V dropped 7 bases and J dropped 2 bases, with 11 bases sitting between them. This CDR3 spans 13 amino acids. The CDR3 DNA reads TGTGCCAGCAAATTCGAGATTCAAGAGACCCAGTACTTC. Translation: CASKFEIQETQYF. Supplemented by reference TRBV2 and TRBJ2-5, the full variable domain reads EPEVTQTPSHQVTQMGQEVILRCVPISNHLYFYWYRQILGQKVEFLVSFYNNEISEKSEIFDDQFSVERPDGSNFTLKIRSTKLEDSAMYFCASKFEIQETQYFGPGTRLLVL.

This clone was recorded once. The chain recombines TRBV5-1 with TRBJ2-3; 10 bases line up with TRBD1. Per the germline V gene, CDR1 is SGHRS and CDR2 is YFSETQ. The CDR3 extends over 16 amino acids. Trimming took 1 base from V and 2 from J; bases not matched to a gene: 4. The CDR3 spells CASSLKGQGTTDTQYF. The DNA for the CDR3 is TGCGCCAGCAGCTTGAAGGGACAGGGGACCACAGATACGCAGTATTTT.

This chain joins TRBV5-1 and TRBJ1-4; 9 nucleotides align to TRBD1. CDR1 and CDR2 from the germline V gene are SGHRS and YFSETQ. V shed 2 bases, J shed 15 bases, and the junction held 17 bases outside the gene matches. CDR3 length: 16 residues. CDR3 nucleotide sequence: TGCGCCAGCAGCTTAACAAACAGGGGGCGGGACAGTAGGGTGTTTTTT. Translation gives CASSLTNRGRDSRVFF.

This sequence joins TRBV2 and TRBJ1-2; D is unclear. V lost 4 bases to trimming and J lost 1 base, with 7 bases between them. The germline CDR1 and CDR2 sequences are SNHLY and FYNNEI. The CDR3 runs 13 residues. The CDR3 here is CASSANSNYGYTF. The CDR3 DNA reads TGTGCCAGCAGTGCTAACAGTAACTATGGCTACACCTTC.